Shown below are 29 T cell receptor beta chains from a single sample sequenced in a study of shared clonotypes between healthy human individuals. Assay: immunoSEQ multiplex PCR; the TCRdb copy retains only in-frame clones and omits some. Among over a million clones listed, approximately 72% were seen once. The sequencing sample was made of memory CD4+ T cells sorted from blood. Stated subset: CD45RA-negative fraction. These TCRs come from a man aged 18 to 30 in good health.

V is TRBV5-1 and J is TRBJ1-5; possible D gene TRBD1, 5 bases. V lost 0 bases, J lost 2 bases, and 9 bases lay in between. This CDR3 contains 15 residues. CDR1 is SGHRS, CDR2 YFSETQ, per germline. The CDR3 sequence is CASSLEGTGNQPQHF. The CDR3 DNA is TGCGCCAGCAGCTTGGAGGGGACTGGCAATCAGCCCCAGCATTTT.

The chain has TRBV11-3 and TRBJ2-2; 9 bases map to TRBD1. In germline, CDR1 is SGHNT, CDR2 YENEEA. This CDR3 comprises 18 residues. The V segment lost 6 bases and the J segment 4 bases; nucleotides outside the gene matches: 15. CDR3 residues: CASSGGQGPPGVTGELFF. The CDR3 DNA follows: TGTGCCAGCAGTGGAGGACAGGGGCCACCCGGGGTCACCGGGGAGCTGTTTTTT.

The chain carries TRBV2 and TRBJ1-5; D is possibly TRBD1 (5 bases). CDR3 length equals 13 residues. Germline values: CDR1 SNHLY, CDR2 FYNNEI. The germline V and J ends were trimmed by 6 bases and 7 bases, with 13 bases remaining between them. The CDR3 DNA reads TGTGCCAGCAGAGGGACTACCGGGCAGCCCCAGCATTTT. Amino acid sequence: CASRGTTGQPQHF.

This chain's CDR3 is CASSATGTSSFKGANVLTF. The CDR3, as DNA: TGTGCCAGCAGCGCCACCGGGACTAGTTCCTTTAAGGGGGCCAACGTCCTGACTTTC. The chain links TRBV5-6 to TRBJ2-6; 8 nucleotides line up with TRBD2. The CDR3 loop spans 19 amino acids. CDR1 SGHDT and CDR2 YYEEEE come from the germline V gene. The J segment lost 4 bases and the V segment lost 4 bases, leaving 16 bases of the junction unmatched.

CDR3 sequence reads: CASSKDRDTEAFF. For the CDR3, the DNA is TGTGCCAGTAGTAAGGACAGGGACACTGAAGCTTTCTTT. V is TRBV19 and J is TRBJ1-1; 8 positions agree with TRBD1. The length of the CDR3 is 13 residues. The junction had 1 base not matched to a gene; V was cut back by 4 bases and J by 3 bases. Germline V gene sequence: CDR1 LNHDA, CDR2 SQIVND (reference sequence).

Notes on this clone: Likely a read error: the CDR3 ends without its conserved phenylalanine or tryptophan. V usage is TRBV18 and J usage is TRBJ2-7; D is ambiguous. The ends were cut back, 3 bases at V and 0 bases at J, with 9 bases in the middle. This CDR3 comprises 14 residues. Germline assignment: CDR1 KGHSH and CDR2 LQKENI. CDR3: CASSPDGSSYEQYL. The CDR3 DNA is TGTGCCAGCTCACCGGACGGTAGCTCCTACGAGCAGTACCTC.

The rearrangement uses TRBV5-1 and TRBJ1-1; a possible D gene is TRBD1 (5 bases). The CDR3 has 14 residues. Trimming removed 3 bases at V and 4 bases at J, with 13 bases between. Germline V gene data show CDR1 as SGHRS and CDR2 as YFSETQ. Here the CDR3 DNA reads TGCGCCAGCAGCTCCCCGGGGACCAGCACTGAAGCTTTCTTT. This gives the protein CASSSPGTSTEAFF.

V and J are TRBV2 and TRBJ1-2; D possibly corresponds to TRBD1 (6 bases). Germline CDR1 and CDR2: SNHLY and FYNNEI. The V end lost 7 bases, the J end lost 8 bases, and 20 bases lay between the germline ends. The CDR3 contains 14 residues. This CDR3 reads CASTPDSKSEGYTF. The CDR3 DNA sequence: TGTGCCAGCACCCCGGACAGTAAATCGGAAGGCTACACCTTC.

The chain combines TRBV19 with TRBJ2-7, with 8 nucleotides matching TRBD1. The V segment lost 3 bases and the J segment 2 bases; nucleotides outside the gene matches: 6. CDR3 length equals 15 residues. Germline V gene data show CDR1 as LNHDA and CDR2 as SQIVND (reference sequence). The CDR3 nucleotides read TGTGCCAGTAGTATCGGACAGGGAAGGGCCTACGAGCAGTACTTC. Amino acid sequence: CASSIGQGRAYEQYF. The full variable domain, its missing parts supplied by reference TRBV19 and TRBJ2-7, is DGGITQSPKYLFRKEGQNVTLSCEQNLNHDAMYWYRQDPGQGLRLIYYSQIVNDFQKGDIAEGYSVSREKKESFPLTVTSAQKNPTAFYLCASSIGQGRAYEQYFGPGTRLTVT.

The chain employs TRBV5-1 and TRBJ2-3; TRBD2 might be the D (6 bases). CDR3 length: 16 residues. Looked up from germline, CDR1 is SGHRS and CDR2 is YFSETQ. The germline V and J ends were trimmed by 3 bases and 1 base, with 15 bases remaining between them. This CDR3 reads CASSSGKGTGTDTQYF. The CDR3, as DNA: TGCGCCAGCAGCTCAGGCAAGGGGACTGGCACAGATACGCAGTATTTT.

The CDR3 DNA is TGTGCCAGCAGCCCCCAAGAAAACACTGAAGCTTTCTTT. Translated, it gives CASSPQENTEAFF. J is TRBJ1-1 and V is TRBV11-2, with D unclear. CDR3 length equals 13 residues. The V gene's germline CDR1 is SGHAT and CDR2 FQNNGV. Trimming stripped 5 bases from V and 2 bases from J, with 9 bases between.

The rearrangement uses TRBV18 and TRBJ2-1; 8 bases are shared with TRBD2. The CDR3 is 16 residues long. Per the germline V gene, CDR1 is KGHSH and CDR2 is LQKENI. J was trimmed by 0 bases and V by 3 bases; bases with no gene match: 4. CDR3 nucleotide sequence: TGTGCCAGCTCACCTGGCGGGGGGCTCTCCTACAATGAGCAGTTCTTC. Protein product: CASSPGGGLSYNEQFF.

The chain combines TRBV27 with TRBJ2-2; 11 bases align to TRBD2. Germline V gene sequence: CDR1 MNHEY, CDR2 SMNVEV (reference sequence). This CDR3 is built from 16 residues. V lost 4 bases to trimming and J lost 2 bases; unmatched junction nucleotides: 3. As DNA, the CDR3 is TGTGCCAGCAGTTCACTAGCGGGGGCCAACACCGGGGAGCTGTTTTTT. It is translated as CASSSLAGANTGELFF.

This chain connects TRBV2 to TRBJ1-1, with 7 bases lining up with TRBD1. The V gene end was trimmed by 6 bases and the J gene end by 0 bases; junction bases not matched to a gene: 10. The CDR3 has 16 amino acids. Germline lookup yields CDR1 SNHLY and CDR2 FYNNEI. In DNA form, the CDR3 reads TGTGCCAGCAGCCCCAGGTCGGGACAGTTGAACACTGAAGCTTTCTTT. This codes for CASSPRSGQLNTEAFF.

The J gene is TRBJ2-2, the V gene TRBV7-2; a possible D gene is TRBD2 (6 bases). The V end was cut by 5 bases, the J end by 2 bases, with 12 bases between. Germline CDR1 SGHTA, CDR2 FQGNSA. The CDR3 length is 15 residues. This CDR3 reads CASSQALANTGELFF. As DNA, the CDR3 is TGTGCCAGCAGCCAAGCACTAGCCAACACCGGGGAGCTGTTTTTT.

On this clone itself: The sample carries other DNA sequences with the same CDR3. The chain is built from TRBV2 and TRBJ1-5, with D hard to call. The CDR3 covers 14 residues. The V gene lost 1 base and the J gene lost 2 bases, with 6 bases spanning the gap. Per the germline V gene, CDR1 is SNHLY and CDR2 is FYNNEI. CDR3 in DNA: TGTGCCAGCAGTGAAGGTAGGGGCAATCAGCCCCAGCATTTT. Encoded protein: CASSEGRGNQPQHF.

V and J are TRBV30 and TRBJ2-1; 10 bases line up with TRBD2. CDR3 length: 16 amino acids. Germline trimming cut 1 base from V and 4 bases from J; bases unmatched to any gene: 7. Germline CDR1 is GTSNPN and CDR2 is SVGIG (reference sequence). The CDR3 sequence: CAWSGGAGGLYNEQFF. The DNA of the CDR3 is TGTGCCTGGAGTGGAGGAGCGGGGGGGCTTTACAATGAGCAGTTCTTC.

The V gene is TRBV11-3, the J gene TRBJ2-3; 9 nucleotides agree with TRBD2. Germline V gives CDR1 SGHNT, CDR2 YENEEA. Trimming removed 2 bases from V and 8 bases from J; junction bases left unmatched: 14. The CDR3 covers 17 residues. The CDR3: CASSLTLAGGRSATQYF. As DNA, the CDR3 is TGTGCCAGCAGCTTAACCCTGGCGGGGGGGCGGTCTGCTACGCAGTATTTT.

As DNA, the CDR3 is TGCGCCAGCAGTGAGGGAGCTAGCGGGGAAGAGACCCAGTACTTC. Encoded protein: CASSEGASGEETQYF. The genes are TRBV10-2 and TRBJ2-5; TRBD2 matches 9 bases. Trimming cost V 2 bases and J 3 bases; bases outside gene matches: 4. The CDR3 length is 15 residues. Germline assignment: CDR1 WSHSY and CDR2 SAAADI.

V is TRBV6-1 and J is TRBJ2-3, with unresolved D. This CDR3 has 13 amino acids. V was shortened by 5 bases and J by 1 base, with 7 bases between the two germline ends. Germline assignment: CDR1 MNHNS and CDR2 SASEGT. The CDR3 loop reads CASSTVGTDTQYF. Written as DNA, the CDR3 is TGTGCCAGCAGTACCGTCGGCACAGATACGCAGTATTTT.

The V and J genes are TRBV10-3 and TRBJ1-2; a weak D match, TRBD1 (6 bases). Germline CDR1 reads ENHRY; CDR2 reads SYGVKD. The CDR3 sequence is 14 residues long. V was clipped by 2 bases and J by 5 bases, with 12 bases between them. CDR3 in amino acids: CAISEGAGTYGYTF. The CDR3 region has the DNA TGTGCCATCAGTGAGGGAGCCGGGACATATGGCTACACCTTC.

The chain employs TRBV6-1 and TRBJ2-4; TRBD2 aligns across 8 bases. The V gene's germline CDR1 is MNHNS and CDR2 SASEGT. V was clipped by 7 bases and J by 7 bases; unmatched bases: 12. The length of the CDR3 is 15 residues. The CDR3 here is CASTSRLGGGNIQYF. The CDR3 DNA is TGTGCCAGCACAAGTAGGCTCGGGGGGGGTAACATTCAGTACTTC.

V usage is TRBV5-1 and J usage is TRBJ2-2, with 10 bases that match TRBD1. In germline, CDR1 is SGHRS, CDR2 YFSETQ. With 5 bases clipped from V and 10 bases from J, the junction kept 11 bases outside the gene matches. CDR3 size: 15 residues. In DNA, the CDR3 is TGCGCCAGCAGGCCGACAGGGGGCCCATCCGAGGAGCTGTTTTTT. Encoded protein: CASRPTGGPSEELFF.

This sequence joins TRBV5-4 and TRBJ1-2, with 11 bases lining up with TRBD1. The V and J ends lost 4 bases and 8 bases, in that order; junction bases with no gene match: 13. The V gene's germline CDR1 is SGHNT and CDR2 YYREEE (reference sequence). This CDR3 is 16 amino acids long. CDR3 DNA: TGTGCCAGCAGCCCCTGGACAGGGGGCCGCCTCGGAGGCTACACCTTC. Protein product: CASSPWTGGRLGGYTF. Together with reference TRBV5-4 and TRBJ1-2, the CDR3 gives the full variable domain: ETGVTQSPTHLIKTRGQQVTLRCSSQSGHNTVSWYQQALGQGPQFIFQYYREEENGRGNFPPRFSGLQFPNYSSELNVNALELDDSALYLCASSPWTGGRLGGYTFGSGTRLTVV.

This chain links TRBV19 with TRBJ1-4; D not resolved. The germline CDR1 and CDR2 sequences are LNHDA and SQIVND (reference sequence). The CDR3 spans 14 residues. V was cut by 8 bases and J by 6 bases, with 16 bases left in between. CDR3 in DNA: TGTGCCAGTGAACGGAGGGATCGTGATGAAAAACTGTTTTTT. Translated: CASERRDRDEKLFF.

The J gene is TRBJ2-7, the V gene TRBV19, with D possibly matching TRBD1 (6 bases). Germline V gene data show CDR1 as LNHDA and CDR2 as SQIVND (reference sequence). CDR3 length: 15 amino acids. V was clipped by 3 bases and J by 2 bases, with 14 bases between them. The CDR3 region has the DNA TGTGCCAGTAGTATTCAGAACAGGGTGGCCTACGAGCAGTACTTC. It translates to CASSIQNRVAYEQYF.

The CDR3 DNA sequence: TGTGCCAGCAGCTCCACAGATACGCAGTATTTT. Translating it yields CASSSTDTQYF. V is TRBV7-6 and J is TRBJ2-3; D unclear. This CDR3 region has 11 residues. With 4 bases removed from V and 2 bases from J, the gap between germline ends came to 1 base. CDR1 SGHVS and CDR2 FNYEAQ come from the germline V gene.

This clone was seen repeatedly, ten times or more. The CDR3 coding sequence is TGTGCCAGCTCACGGGCAGGTATAAAGGATGGCTACACCTTC. Translation: CASSRAGIKDGYTF. J is TRBJ1-2 and V is TRBV18, with no clear D. V gave up 4 bases and J gave up 6 bases, with 15 bases separating them. Germline CDR1 KGHSH, CDR2 LQKENI. The CDR3 is made up of 14 amino acids.

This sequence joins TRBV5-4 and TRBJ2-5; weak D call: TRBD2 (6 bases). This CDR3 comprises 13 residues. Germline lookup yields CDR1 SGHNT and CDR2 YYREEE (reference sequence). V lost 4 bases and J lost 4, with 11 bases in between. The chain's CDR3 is CASSNREPETQYF. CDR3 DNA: TGTGCCAGCAGCAACCGGGAGCCAGAGACCCAGTACTTC. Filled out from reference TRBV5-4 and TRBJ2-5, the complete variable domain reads ETGVTQSPTHLIKTRGQQVTLRCSSQSGHNTVSWYQQALGQGPQFIFQYYREEENGRGNFPPRFSGLQFPNYSSELNVNALELDDSALYLCASSNREPETQYFGPGTRLLVL.